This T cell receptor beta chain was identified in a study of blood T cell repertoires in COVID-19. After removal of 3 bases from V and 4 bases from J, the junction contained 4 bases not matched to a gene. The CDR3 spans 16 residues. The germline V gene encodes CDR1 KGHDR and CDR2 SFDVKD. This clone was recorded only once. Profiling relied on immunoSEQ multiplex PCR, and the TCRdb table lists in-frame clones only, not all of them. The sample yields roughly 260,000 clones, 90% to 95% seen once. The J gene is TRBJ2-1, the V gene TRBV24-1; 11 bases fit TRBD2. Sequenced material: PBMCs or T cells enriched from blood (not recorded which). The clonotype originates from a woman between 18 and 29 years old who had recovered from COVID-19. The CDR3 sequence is CATSDTSGREYNEQFF. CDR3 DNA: TGTGCCACCAGTGATACTAGCGGGAGAGAATACAATGAGCAGTTCTTC.